This TCR beta chain originates from a study of type 1 regulatory T cells. V was clipped by 3 bases and J by 5 bases; unmatched bases: 9. CDR3 length: 15 residues. Per the germline V gene, CDR1 is LGHDT and CDR2 is YNNKEL (reference sequence). Via MiXCR, TCRdb re-called the reads, giving one row per CDR3 protein. Of 25,000 or so distinct CDR3 sequences detected, 72% appear once; the ten largest clones hold 13% to 15%. Judged by abundance, this clonotype is medium-sized (0.01 to 0.1%). Antigen unknown. The TCR comes from a human donor in good health. The chain recombines TRBV3-1 with TRBJ1-2; 7 bases match TRBD1. Sequencing input: cultured T cells, either the whole culture or a sorted T cell fraction (not recorded which). The subset is: Tr1-enriched cell product generated in vitro against host alloantigens. CDR3 region: CASSHWDSSYYGYTF. CDR3 in DNA: TGTGCCAGCAGCCACTGGGACAGTTCCTATTATGGCTACACCTTC.